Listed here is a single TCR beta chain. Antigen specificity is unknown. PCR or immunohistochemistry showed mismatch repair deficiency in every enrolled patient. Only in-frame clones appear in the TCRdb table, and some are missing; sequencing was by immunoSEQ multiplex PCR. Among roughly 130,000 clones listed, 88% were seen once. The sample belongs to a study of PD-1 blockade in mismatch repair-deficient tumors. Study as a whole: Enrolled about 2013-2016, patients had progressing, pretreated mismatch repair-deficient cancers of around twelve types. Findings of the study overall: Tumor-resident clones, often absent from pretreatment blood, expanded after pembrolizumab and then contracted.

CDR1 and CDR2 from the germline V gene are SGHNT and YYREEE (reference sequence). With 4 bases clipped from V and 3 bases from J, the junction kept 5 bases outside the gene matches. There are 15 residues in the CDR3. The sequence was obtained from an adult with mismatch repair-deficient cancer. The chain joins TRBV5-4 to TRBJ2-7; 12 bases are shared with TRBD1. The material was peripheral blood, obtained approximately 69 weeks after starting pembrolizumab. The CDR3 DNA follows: TGTGCCAGCAGCCCAGGGACAGGGGGCCTCTACGAGCAGTACTTC. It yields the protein CASSPGTGGLYEQYF.